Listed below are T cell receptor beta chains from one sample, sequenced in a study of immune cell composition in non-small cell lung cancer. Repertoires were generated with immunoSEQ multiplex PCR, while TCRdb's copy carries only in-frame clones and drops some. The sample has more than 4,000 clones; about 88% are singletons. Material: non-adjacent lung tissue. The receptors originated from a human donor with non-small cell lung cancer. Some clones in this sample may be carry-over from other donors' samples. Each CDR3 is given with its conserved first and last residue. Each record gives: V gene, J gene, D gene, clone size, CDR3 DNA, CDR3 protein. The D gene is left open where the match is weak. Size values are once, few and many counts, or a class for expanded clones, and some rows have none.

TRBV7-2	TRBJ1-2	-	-	TGTGCCAGCAGCTCCTCGGGGGGTACTTATGGCTACACCTTC	CASSSSGGTYGYTF
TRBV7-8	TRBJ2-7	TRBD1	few	TGTGCCAGCAGCCCTATGGGGGACAGGGTCTACGAGCAGTACTTC	CASSPMGDRVYEQYF
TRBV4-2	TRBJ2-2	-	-	TGTGCCAGCAGCCAAGAGGCTAGCTCGAACACCGGGGAGCTGTTTTTT	CASSQEASSNTGELFF
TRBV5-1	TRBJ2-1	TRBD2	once	TGCGCCAGCAGCTTAGGCCTAGCGGGAGTGCGGGAGCAGTTCTTC	CASSLGLAGVREQFF
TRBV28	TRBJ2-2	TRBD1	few	TGTGCCAGCAGTTCAGCCGGGACAGGGACTGGGGAGCTGTTTTTT	CASSSAGTGTGELFF
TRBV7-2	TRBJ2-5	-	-	TGTGCCAGCAGCTTAAATAGGCTAGCCCTAGGGGAGACCCAGTACTTC	CASSLNRLALGETQYF
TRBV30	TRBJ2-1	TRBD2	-	TGTGCCTGGAGTCCCCTAGGCGGGGGGCTTTACAATGAGCAGTTCTTC	CAWSPLGGGLYNEQFF
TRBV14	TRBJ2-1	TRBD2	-	TGTGCCAGCAGCCGAGGGACTAGCGGGACGTATGAGCAGTTCTTC	CASSRGTSGTYEQFF
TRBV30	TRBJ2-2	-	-	TGTGCCTGGAGTACGGGAGCGTCCGGGGAGCTGTTTTTT	CAWSTGASGELFF
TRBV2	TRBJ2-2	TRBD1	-	TGTGCCAGCAGGGCCGGGACAGTGAACACCGGGGAGCTGTTTTTT	CASRAGTVNTGELFF
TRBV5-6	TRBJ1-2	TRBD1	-	TGTGCCAGCAGCTGGGACAGGGCCCCCCCCACCTTC	CASSWDRAPPTF
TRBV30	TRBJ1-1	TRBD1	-	TGTGCCTGGAGTCGGGGACAGCTGAACACTGAAGCTTTCTTT	CAWSRGQLNTEAFF
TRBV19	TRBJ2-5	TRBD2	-	TGTGCCAGTAGTACGGCTAGCGGGAACCAAGAGACCCAGTACTTC	CASSTASGNQETQYF
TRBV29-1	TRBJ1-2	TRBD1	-	TGCAGCGTCCAGGGACAGAGGGGGGACTATGGCTACACCTTC	CSVQGQRGDYGYTF
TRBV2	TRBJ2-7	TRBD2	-	TGTGCCAGCATGGTCGGGCGGGAGGACCCCTACGAGCAGTACTTC	CASMVGREDPYEQYF
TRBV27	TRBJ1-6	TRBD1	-	TGTGCCAGCAGTTTAGAGGGGGCGAAGAATTCACCCCTCCACTTT	CASSLEGAKNSPLHF
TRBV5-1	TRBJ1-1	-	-	TGCGCCAGCAGCTTCGGACAGATCGAGGCCACTGAAGCTTTCTTT	CASSFGQIEATEAFF
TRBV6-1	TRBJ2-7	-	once	TGTGCCAGCAGCGGACGGGGAGGCTCCTACGAGCAGTACTTC	CASSGRGGSYEQYF
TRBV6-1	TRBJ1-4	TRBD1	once	TGTGCCAGCAGTGACCGACAGGGGGGCAGGGGGAATGAAAAACTGTTTTTT	CASSDRQGGRGNEKLFF
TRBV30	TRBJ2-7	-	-	TGTGCCTGGAGTGAGTTTAGCGGCCTCGAGCAGTACTTC	CAWSEFSGLEQYF
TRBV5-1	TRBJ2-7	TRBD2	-	TGCGCCAGCAGCGCTGGACTAGCGGGGCAGCTATCCTACGAGCAGTACTTC	CASSAGLAGQLSYEQYF
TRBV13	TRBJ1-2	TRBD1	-	TGTGCCAGCAGCTCAAGGGGGACAGTTTACTATGGCTACACCTTC	CASSSRGTVYYGYTF
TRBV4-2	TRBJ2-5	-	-	TGTGCCAGCAGCCTATCCTGGGGAGCAGAGACCCAGTACTTC	CASSLSWGAETQYF
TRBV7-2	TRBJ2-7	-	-	TGTGCCAGCAGCCAGACAGACGTCCTCTACGAGCAGTACTTC	CASSQTDVLYEQYF
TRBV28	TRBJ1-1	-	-	TGTGCCAGCAGTTTAGTGGGGCTTGGCACTGAAGCTTTCTTT	CASSLVGLGTEAFF
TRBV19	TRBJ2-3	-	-	TGTGCCAGTAGTCGGGGGGCTATCACAGATACGCAGTATTTT	CASSRGAITDTQYF
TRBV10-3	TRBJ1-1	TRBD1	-	TGTGCCATCAGCTTCGGGACAGGGACTGAAGCTTTCTTT	CAISFGTGTEAFF
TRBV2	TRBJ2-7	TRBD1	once	TGTGCCAGCAGTGTACAGGGGGACTACGAGCAGTACTTC	CASSVQGDYEQYF
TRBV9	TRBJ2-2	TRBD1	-	TGTGCCAGCAGCGTCCGACCTACAGGGGGAGGAGTGCTCACCGGGGAGCTGTTTTTT	CASSVRPTGGGVLTGELFF
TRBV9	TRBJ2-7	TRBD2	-	TGTGCCAGCAGCCGCCGGGGGACTAGCAACCACGAGCAGTACTTC	CASSRRGTSNHEQYF
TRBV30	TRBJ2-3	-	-	TGTGCCTGGAGTCTAAAGCGGATCTCCAACACAGATACGCAGTATTTT	CAWSLKRISNTDTQYF
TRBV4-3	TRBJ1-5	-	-	TGCGCCAGCAGCCAAGACGGGCAGGGCAGTCAGCCCCAGCATTTT	CASSQDGQGSQPQHF
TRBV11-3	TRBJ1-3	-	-	TGTGCCAGCAGCTTGTTAATGCCCAGTCCTGGAAACACCATATATTTT	CASSLLMPSPGNTIYF
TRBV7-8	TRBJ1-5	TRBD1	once	TGTGCCAGCAGCTTAAGGGGGCTAGGCAATCAGCCCCAGCATTTT	CASSLRGLGNQPQHF
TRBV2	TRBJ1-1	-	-	TGTGCCAGCCAGAGAAGGACAGATGGGGCTGAAGCTTTCTTT	CASQRRTDGAEAFF
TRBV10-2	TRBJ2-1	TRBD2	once	TGCGCCAGCAGTGCTGGACTAGCGGGAGGGGGTTTGATCAATGAGCAGTTCTTC	CASSAGLAGGGLINEQFF
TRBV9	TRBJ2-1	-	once	TGTGCCAGCAGCACTCTAGGACTCTCCAATGAGCAGTTCTTC	CASSTLGLSNEQFF
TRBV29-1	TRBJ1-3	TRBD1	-	TGCAGCGCTAAACAGGGGCCTGGAAACACCATATATTTT	CSAKQGPGNTIYF
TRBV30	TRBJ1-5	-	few	TGTGCCTGGAGCCCCGACGGGGGGGGTGCCAATCAGCCCCAGCATTTT	CAWSPDGGGANQPQHF
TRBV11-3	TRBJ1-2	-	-	TGTGCCAGCAGCCGTCAAGGAGGGTCAATGGATGGCTACACCTTC	CASSRQGGSMDGYTF
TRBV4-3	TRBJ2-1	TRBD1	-	TGCGCCAGCAGCCAAGGTGCGGAGGTAGGGACAGAGTACAATGAGCAGTTCTTC	CASSQGAEVGTEYNEQFF
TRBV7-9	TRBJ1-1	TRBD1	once	TGTGCCAGCAGCGTGGACAGGGGAATTACTGAAGCTTTCTTT	CASSVDRGITEAFF
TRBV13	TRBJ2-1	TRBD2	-	TGTGCCAGCAGCCCTAGCCGGACTAGCGGGAGGGAAAACGAGCAGTTCTTC	CASSPSRTSGRENEQFF
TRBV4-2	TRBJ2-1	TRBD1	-	TGTGCCAGCAGCCAAGATCCGGGACAGGGGGCCGATGAGCAGTTCTTC	CASSQDPGQGADEQFF
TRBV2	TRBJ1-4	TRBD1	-	TGTGCCAGCAGATTCGTACTCACCCGGACAGGCCGGGGTGAAAAACTGTTTTTT	CASRFVLTRTGRGEKLFF
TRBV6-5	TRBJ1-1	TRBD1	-	TGTGCCAGCAGACAGACAGGGGGTAACACTGAAGCTTTCTTT	CASRQTGGNTEAFF
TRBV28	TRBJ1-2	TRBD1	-	TGTGCCACTCATCCGGGACAGGGGGCGCCGCCCTATGGCTACACCTTC	CATHPGQGAPPYGYTF
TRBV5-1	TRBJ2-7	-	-	TGCGCCAGCAGCTTGGAGGAGGTATCCTACGAGCAGTACTTC	CASSLEEVSYEQYF
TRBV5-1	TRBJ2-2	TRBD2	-	TGCGCCAGCAGCTTGACTAGCGGGGGGGCTGACACCGGGGAGCTGTTTTTT	CASSLTSGGADTGELFF
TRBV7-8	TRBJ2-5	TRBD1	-	TGTGCCAGCATAGGGGACAGAAAAGAGACCCAGTACTTC	CASIGDRKETQYF
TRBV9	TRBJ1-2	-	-	TGTGCCAGCAGCCGGCAGGGAAGCTATGGCTACACCTTC	CASSRQGSYGYTF
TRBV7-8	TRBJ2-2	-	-	TGTGCCAGCAGCTCGCCGGGACTGATGAACACCGGGGAGCTGTTTTTT	CASSSPGLMNTGELFF
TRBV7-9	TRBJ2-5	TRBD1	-	TGTGCCAGCAGCCCCACAGGGGTGATTGAGACCCAGTACTTC	CASSPTGVIETQYF
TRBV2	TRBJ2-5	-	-	TGTGCCAGCAGTTCGGAGCGCCAAGAGACCCAGTACTTC	CASSSERQETQYF
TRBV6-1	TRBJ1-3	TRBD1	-	TGTGCCAGCATCCCAGGGACAGCCTCTGGAAACACCATATATTTT	CASIPGTASGNTIYF
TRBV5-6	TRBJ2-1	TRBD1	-	TGTGCCAGCAGCCCCGGGACAGGGTCCTACAATGAGCAGTTCTTC	CASSPGTGSYNEQFF